Sequencing of this T cell receptor beta chain was carried out in a study of blood T cell repertoires in COVID-19. This table comes from immunoSEQ multiplex PCR, and its TCRdb copy is limited to in-frame clones, with some not included. The sample contains some 340,000 clones, about four fifths of which appear only once. CDR1 SSHAT and CDR2 FNYEAQ come from the germline V gene (reference sequence). The CDR3 is 15 amino acids. With 2 bases clipped from V and 2 bases from J, the junction kept 2 bases outside the gene matches. The chain recombines TRBV7-7 with TRBJ2-1; 8 bases align to TRBD2. The sequence was collected from a young man with active or convalescent COVID-19. Sequenced: peripheral blood. The CDR3 loop is CASSLREGAYNEQFF. DNA for the CDR3: TGTGCCAGCAGCTTACGGGAGGGGGCCTACAATGAGCAGTTCTTC.